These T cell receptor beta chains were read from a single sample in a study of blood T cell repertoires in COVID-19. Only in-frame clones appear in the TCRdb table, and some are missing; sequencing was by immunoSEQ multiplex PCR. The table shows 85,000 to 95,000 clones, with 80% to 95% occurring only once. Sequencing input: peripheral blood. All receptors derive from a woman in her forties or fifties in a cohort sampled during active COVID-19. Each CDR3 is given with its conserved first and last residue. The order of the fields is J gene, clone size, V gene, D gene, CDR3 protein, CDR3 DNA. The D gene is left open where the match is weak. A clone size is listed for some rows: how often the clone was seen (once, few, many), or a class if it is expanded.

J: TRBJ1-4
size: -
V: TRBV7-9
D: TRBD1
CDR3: CASSLGQGGEKLFF
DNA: TGTGCCAGCAGCTTAGGACAGGGTGGTGAAAAACTGTTTTTT

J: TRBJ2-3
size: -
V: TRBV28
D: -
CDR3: CASSLEADLTDTQYF
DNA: TGTGCCAGCAGTTTAGAAGCGGACCTCACAGATACGCAGTATTTT

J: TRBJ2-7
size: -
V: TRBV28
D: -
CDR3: CASSSPATYEQYF
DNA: TGTGCCAGCAGTTCCCCTGCGACCTACGAGCAGTACTTC

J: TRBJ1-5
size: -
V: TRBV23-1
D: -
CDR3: CASRPPIPGDASQPQHF
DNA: TGCGCCAGCAGACCCCCCATCCCGGGGGACGCCAGTCAGCCCCAGCATTTT

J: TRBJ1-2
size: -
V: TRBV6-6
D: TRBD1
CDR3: CASRVTGPGGYTF
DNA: TGTGCCAGCAGGGTGACAGGGCCGGGTGGCTACACCTTC

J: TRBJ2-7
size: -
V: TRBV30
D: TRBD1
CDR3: CAWSGTGVREQYF
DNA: TGTGCCTGGTCCGGGACAGGGGTTAGGGAGCAGTACTTC

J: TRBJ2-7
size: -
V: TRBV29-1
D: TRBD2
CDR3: CSVASGGALGGEQYF
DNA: TGCAGCGTCGCTAGCGGGGGGGCCCTTGGGGGCGAGCAGTACTTC

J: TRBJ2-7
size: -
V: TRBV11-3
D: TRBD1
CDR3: CASSESDRHSYEQYF
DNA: TGTGCCAGCAGCGAGTCGGACAGGCACTCCTACGAGCAGTACTTC

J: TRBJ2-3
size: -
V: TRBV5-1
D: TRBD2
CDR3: CASSPRTSGGSDTQYF
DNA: TGCGCCAGCAGCCCGCGGACTAGCGGGGGTTCAGATACGCAGTATTTT

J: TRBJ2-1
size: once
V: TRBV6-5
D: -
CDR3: CASSYSPIREQFF
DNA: TGTGCCAGCAGTTACTCCCCCATCCGGGAGCAGTTCTTC

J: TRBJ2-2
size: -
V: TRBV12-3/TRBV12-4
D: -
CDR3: CASSSALTGELFF
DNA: TGTGCCAGCAGTTCCGCGCTGACCGGGGAGCTGTTTTTT

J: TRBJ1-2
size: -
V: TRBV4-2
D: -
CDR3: CASSQDFSRAYGYTF
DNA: TGTGCCAGCAGCCAAGATTTTTCCAGGGCGTATGGCTACACCTTC

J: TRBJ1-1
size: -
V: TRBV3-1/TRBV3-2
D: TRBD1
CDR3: CASNRQGVNTEAFF
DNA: TGTGCCAGCAACCGACAGGGGGTAAACACTGAAGCTTTCTTT

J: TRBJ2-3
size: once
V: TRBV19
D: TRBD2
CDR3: CASSFRRASGVLDTQYF
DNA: TGTGCCAGCAGTTTCCGTCGAGCCAGCGGGGTGCTAGATACGCAGTATTTT

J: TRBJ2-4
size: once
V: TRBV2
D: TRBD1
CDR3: CASSEVLLKGAAKNIQYF
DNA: TGTGCCAGCAGTGAAGTCTTACTAAAGGGGGCTGCCAAAAACATTCAGTACTTC

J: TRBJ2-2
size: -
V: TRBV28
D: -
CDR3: CASSGGGLSAGELFF
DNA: TGTGCCAGCAGCGGGGGAGGACTATCTGCCGGGGAGCTGTTTTTT

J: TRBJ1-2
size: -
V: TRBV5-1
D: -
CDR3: CASSFQQGNYGYTF
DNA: TGCGCCAGCAGCTTCCAACAGGGCAACTATGGCTACACCTTC

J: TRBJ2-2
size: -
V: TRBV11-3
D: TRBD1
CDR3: CASSPARGQADTGELFF
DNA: TGTGCCAGCTCCCCGGCCCGTGGACAGGCGGACACCGGGGAGCTGTTTTTT

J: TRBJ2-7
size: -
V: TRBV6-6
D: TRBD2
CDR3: CASSYRLAGGRVEQYF
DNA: TGTGCCAGCAGTTACAGACTAGCGGGGGGGAGGGTCGAGCAGTACTTC

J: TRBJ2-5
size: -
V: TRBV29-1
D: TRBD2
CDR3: CSVPGLAGGETQYF
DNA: TGCAGCGTGCCCGGACTAGCGGGGGGTGAGACCCAGTACTTC

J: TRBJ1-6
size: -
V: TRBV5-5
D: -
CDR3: CASSLRQDLSLHF
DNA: TGTGCCAGCAGCTTGAGGCAGGATCTATCCCTCCACTTT

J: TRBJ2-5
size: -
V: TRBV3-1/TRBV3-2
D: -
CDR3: CASSQRSTQYF
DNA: TGTGCCAGCAGCCAACGGTCGACCCAGTACTTC

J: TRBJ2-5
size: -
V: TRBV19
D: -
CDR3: CASTGGELETQYF
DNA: TGTGCCAGTACAGGCGGGGAGCTAGAGACCCAGTACTTC

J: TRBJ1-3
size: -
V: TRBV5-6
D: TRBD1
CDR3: CASSLAGSGTAVGNTIYF
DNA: TGTGCCAGCAGCTTGGCGGGCTCCGGGACAGCGGTGGGAAACACCATATATTTT

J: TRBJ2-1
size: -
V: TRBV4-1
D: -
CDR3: CASSHLNEQFF
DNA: TGCGCCAGCAGCCACCTGAATGAGCAGTTCTTC

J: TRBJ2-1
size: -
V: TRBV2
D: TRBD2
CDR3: CASSVGTSGSGDEQFF
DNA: TGTGCCAGCAGTGTGGGGACTAGCGGGAGTGGGGATGAGCAGTTCTTC